The sequence of this T cell receptor (beta chain) was determined in a study of T cell clones after liver transplantation. Across the study: Subjects received no induction therapy and standard immunosuppression until randomization at 12-24 months post-transplant. Points from the study as a whole: Post-transplant time points were not standardized, so conclusions are preliminary. Migration into the graft, not deletion, may explain lost graft donor-reactive T cells.

Per the germline V gene, CDR1 is LNHDA and CDR2 is SQIVND (reference sequence). The V end was cut by 7 bases, the J end by 5 bases, with 15 bases between. This CDR3 region has 14 residues. Profiled with immunoSEQ multiplex PCR; TCRdb holds only in-frame clones, not every one. The table shows around 120,000 clones, with 90% occurring only once. This clone was seen only once. As yet, its antigen is unknown. The sequence came from a human patient who received a liver transplant. Some T cells may be supplied by the graft donor. The sample consisted of CD4+ T cells from blood, taken 12 months after liver transplant. The gene calls are TRBV19 and TRBJ1-5, with D possibly TRBD1 on 5 matching bases. The CDR3 loop is CASKAAGGDQPQHF. The CDR3 DNA sequence: TGTGCCAGTAAGGCAGCCGGGGGGGATCAGCCCCAGCATTTT.